Detailed here is one T cell receptor beta chain. These data originate in a study of cytomegalovirus exposure and HLA in healthy donors. Assay used: immunoSEQ multiplex PCR; TCRdb lists only in-frame clones, some missing. This sample carries approximately 120,000 clones, 75% to 90% of them seen once, and the ten largest clones take roughly 2%. The sequence derives from a young woman in good health and CMV-seronegative. The sequenced material came from PBMCs.

The CDR3, as DNA: TGTGCCAGCAGCTTAGGTCCAGGGCAGGGAGAGACCCAGTACTTC. Protein: CASSLGPGQGETQYF. The genes are TRBV11-2 and TRBJ2-5, with D possibly being TRBD1 (5 bases). Per germline, CDR1 SGHAT and CDR2 FQNNGV. V lost 1 base, J lost 4 bases, and 13 bases lay in between. The CDR3 runs 15 residues.